The 24 T cell receptor beta chains in this list originate from one sample, sequenced in a study of T-cell memory formation after mild COVID-19 (dated by TCRdb to about 2021). The library came from 5' RACE. This sample was sequenced with an Illumina NovaSeq 6000. Using fastp at Q25 and MiXCR, TCRdb reprocessed the public reads and kept productive beta chains. Every distinct CDR3 protein forms one entry, paired with its most common genes and DNA. The sample contains roughly 110,000 distinct CDR3 sequences, around 11% of them found a single time. The top ten constitute 27% of the sample. The sequencing sample was made of PBMCs or a T cell subset sorted from them (not recorded which). The receptors originated from an adult woman who had mild COVID-19 (a few samples of this study predate the infection). The sample titles of this study are shuffled in the database, so cell type and time point are left out; the donor was told from shared clones.

This sequence joins TRBV7-9 and TRBJ2-3, with 7 bases that match TRBD1. V trimming: 4 bases; J trimming: 9 bases; junction bases outside the gene matches: 7. The CDR3 spans 13 residues. The germline V gene has CDR1 SEHNR and CDR2 FQNEAQ (reference sequence). The CDR3 region is CASSSPTGWTQYF. The DNA of the CDR3 is TGTGCCAGCAGCTCCCCGACAGGGTGGACGCAGTATTTT.

This clonotype showed up just a few times. The rearrangement uses TRBV3-1 and TRBJ2-3; TRBD2 matches 8 bases. Per germline, CDR1 LGHDT and CDR2 YNNKEL (reference sequence). The CDR3 has 15 amino acids. V shed 1 base and J 6 bases; nucleotides not matched to a gene: 6. CDR3 sequence reads: CASSQGLASTDTQYF. CDR3 sequence (DNA): TGTGCCAGCAGCCAAGGACTAGCGTCGACCGATACGCAGTATTTT.

The table lists this clonotype with a few counts. The V gene is TRBV5-1, the J gene TRBJ2-2, with 12 bases that match TRBD1. This CDR3 comprises 15 residues. Germline assignment: CDR1 SGHRS and CDR2 YFSETQ. The V gene end was trimmed by 4 bases and the J gene end by 7 bases; junction bases not matched to a gene: 5. Written as DNA, the CDR3 is TGCGCCAGCAGCCTAGGGACAGGGGGCATCGGGGAGCTGTTTTTT. Its translation is CASSLGTGGIGELFF.

The J gene is TRBJ2-5, the V gene TRBV4-1, with 9 bases aligning to TRBD1. This CDR3 comprises 16 residues. V lost 3 bases to trimming and J lost 2 bases; unmatched junction nucleotides: 7. CDR1 is MGHRA and CDR2 is YSYEKL in the germline V gene. The CDR3 spells CASSQVQGAPQETQYF. In nucleotides, the CDR3 is TGCGCCAGCAGCCAGGTACAGGGGGCACCACAAGAGACCCAGTACTTC.

The chain is built from TRBV9 and TRBJ2-2; D unresolved. Trimming stripped 1 base from V and 1 base from J, with 5 bases between. The CDR3 consists of 14 residues. CDR1 and CDR2 (germline): SGDLS, YYNGEE. DNA of the CDR3: TGTGCCAGCAGCGTATCGAAGAACACCGGGGAGCTGTTTTTT. Its protein is CASSVSKNTGELFF.

This clonotype was detected a few times. This chain connects TRBV6-1 to TRBJ1-1, with TRBD1 matching 10 bases. J was trimmed by 11 bases and V by 6 bases; bases with no gene match: 6. The CDR3 covers 12 residues. The V gene's germline CDR1 is MNHNS and CDR2 SASEGT. CDR3 nucleotide sequence: TGTGCCAGCAGGGGGGACAGGGGTACGGCTTTCTTT. It yields the protein CASRGDRGTAFF.

This rearrangement joins TRBV6-5 to TRBJ2-2; either TRBD1 or TRBD2 may supply D (6 bases each). CDR1 is MNHEY, CDR2 SVGAGI, per germline. Between the trimmed V and J ends, which lost 6 bases and 3 bases, there was a span of 11 bases. This CDR3 has 14 residues. CDR3 region: CASRRDTYTGELFF. The DNA of the CDR3 is TGTGCCAGCAGGCGGGACACCTACACCGGGGAGCTGTTTTTT.

This CDR3 is CASSRGGDTIYF. In DNA form, the CDR3 reads TGTGCCAGCAGCCGGGGCGGGGACACCATATATTTT. This sequence joins TRBV11-2 and TRBJ1-3; tentatively, D is TRBD1 (5 bases). There are 12 residues in the CDR3. CDR1 and CDR2 (germline): SGHAT, FQNNGV. V was clipped by 5 bases and J by 8 bases, with 10 bases between them. Full variable domain (remainder filled in from reference TRBV11-2 and TRBJ1-3): EAGVAQSPRYKIIEKRQSVAFWCNPISGHATLYWYQQILGQGPKLLIQFQNNGVVDDSQLPKDRFSAERLKGVDSTLKIQPAKLEDSAVYLCASSRGGDTIYFGEGSWLTVV.

This clonotype has ten or more counts. The chain links TRBV5-1 to TRBJ1-1; 8 nucleotides match TRBD1. The trim removed 0 bases at V and 0 bases at J, leaving 1 base unmatched. This CDR3 contains 15 residues. Per the germline V gene, CDR1 is SGHRS and CDR2 is YFSETQ. The CDR3 nucleotides are TGCGCCAGCAGCTTGGGACAGGGGATGAACACTGAAGCTTTCTTT. Its protein is CASSLGQGMNTEAFF.

This clonotype was counted at least ten times. This CDR3 is CSARASSGSMVWDEQFF. CDR3 nucleotide sequence: TGCAGTGCTAGAGCTAGTAGCGGGAGCATGGTGTGGGATGAGCAGTTCTTC. The V and J genes are TRBV20-1 and TRBJ2-1; TRBD2 agrees at 9 bases. Germline V gene data show CDR1 as DFQATT and CDR2 as SNEGSKA (reference sequence). This CDR3 is built from 17 residues. The V and J ends lost 1 base and 8 bases, in that order; junction bases with no gene match: 15.

This clonotype has just a few counts. J is TRBJ2-7 and V is TRBV19; 8 nucleotides match TRBD2. This CDR3 is 15 amino acids long. The V and J ends lost 1 base and 3 bases, in that order; junction bases with no gene match: 5. The germline gives CDR1 LNHDA, CDR2 SQIVND (reference sequence). In nucleotides, the CDR3 is TGTGCCAGTAGTATAGGAGGAGCGGGAGACTACGAGCAGTACTTC. Its protein is CASSIGGAGDYEQYF.

This clonotype was observed a handful of times. The genes are TRBV2 and TRBJ2-5; the D gene is possibly TRBD1 (6 bases). Germline CDR1 SNHLY, CDR2 FYNNEI. The ends were cut back, 8 bases at V and 7 bases at J, with 17 bases in the middle. CDR3 length equals 13 residues. The CDR3 is CASGPHPRGTQYF. CDR3 nucleotide sequence: TGTGCCAGCGGGCCTCATCCCAGGGGGACCCAGTACTTC.

This clonotype was seen a few times. The chain links TRBV7-9 to TRBJ1-5, with D possibly being TRBD1 (5 bases). Trimming took off 5 bases at V and 7 bases at J, with 9 bases between the two ends. This CDR3 is 12 amino acids long. CDR1 SEHNR and CDR2 FQNEAQ come from the germline V gene (reference sequence). The CDR3 DNA sequence: TGTGCCAGCAGCGATTGGGGGCAGCCCCAGCATTTT. It translates to CASSDWGQPQHF.

This clonotype was observed a handful of times. The gene calls are TRBV4-1 and TRBJ2-3; D uncertain. This CDR3 spans 13 amino acids. Trimming removed 1 base from V and 1 base from J, with 3 bases in between. Germline V lookup: CDR1 MGHRA, CDR2 YSYEKL. The chain's CDR3 is CASSQVGTDTQYF. DNA of the CDR3: TGCGCCAGCAGCCAAGTCGGCACAGATACGCAGTATTTT.

V is TRBV4-1 and J is TRBJ2-7; maybe TRBD1 (6 bases). V shed 1 base and J shed 1 base, with 11 bases lying between them. The CDR3 length is 15 residues. Germline V CDR1 and CDR2: MGHRA, YSYEKL. CDR3 sequence (DNA): TGCGCCAGCAGCCAAGGCTCGGACAGTTCCTACGAGCAGTACTTC. Protein: CASSQGSDSSYEQYF.

This clonotype was detected a few times. The gene calls are TRBV24-1 and TRBJ2-7; D gene uncertain. The V and J ends lost 5 bases and 7 bases respectively, with 11 bases between them. The CDR3 runs 12 residues. The germline V gene encodes CDR1 KGHDR and CDR2 SFDVKD. CDR3 sequence reads: CATSGLLDEQYF. DNA of the CDR3: TGTGCCACCAGTGGACTCCTTGATGAGCAGTACTTC.

This clonotype was counted a few times. The gene calls are TRBV4-1 and TRBJ2-5; unclear D gene. The CDR3 is made up of 13 amino acids. Between the trimmed V and J ends, which lost 1 base and 4 bases, there was a span of 7 bases. Looked up from germline, CDR1 is MGHRA and CDR2 is YSYEKL. The CDR3 loop is CASSQGGSETQYF. The CDR3 coding sequence is TGCGCCAGCAGCCAAGGGGGTTCAGAGACCCAGTACTTC.

There are a few counts of this clonotype. The chain employs TRBV29-1 and TRBJ2-2, with unresolved D. This CDR3 is built from 12 residues. Germline CDR1 and CDR2: SQVTM and ANQGSEA. Trimming shortened V by 5 bases and J by 8 bases, and 12 bases separated the two germline ends. The CDR3 loop reads CSVLLESGELFF. CDR3 DNA: TGCAGCGTTTTGCTCGAGTCGGGGGAGCTGTTTTTT.

This chain connects TRBV7-9 to TRBJ2-1; 7 bases match TRBD2. V dropped 10 bases and J dropped 10; count of bases not matched to a gene: 10. This CDR3 comprises 12 residues. Germline values: CDR1 SEHNR, CDR2 FQNEAQ (reference sequence). In nucleotides, the CDR3 is TGTGCCACGTCGATCGGCGGGAGCGAGCAGTTCTTC. It is translated as CATSIGGSEQFF.

This clonotype was seen just once. The CDR3 loop is CASSLGGALNQPQHF. The CDR3 DNA reads as TGCGCCAGCAGCTTGGGAGGGGCCCTCAATCAGCCCCAGCATTTT. The chain couples TRBV5-1 to TRBJ1-5, with D possibly matching TRBD1 (5 bases). Germline V gives CDR1 SGHRS, CDR2 YFSETQ. V was shortened by 0 bases and J by 3 bases, with 10 bases between the two germline ends. The length of the CDR3 is 15 residues.

This sequence joins TRBV5-1 and TRBJ2-2; 9 bases fit TRBD1. The V and J ends lost 2 bases and 1 base, in that order; junction bases with no gene match: 6. The CDR3 spans 17 residues. CDR1 SGHRS and CDR2 YFSETQ come from the germline V gene. The CDR3 protein is CASSLARTGENTGELFF. CDR3 coding DNA: TGCGCCAGCAGCTTAGCCCGGACAGGGGAGAACACCGGGGAGCTGTTTTTT.

A word on this clonotype: This may be a read error: a much more frequent sequence differs by one nucleotide. This sequence joins TRBV4-3 and TRBJ2-7, with 7 bases lining up with TRBD1. With 1 base clipped from V and 5 bases from J, the junction kept 8 bases outside the gene matches. The CDR3 contains 15 residues. The germline CDR1 and CDR2 sequences are LGHNA and YSLEER. The CDR3 is CASSQGDSSSDEQYF. CDR3 nucleotides: TGCGCCAGCAGCCAAGGGGACAGTTCGTCCGACGAGCAGTACTTC.

CDR3 nucleotides: TGTGCCAGCAGTCCGGTAGCAGAAAAACTGTTTTTT. Its translation is CASSPVAEKLFF. This chain connects TRBV12-3 or TRBV12-4 to TRBJ1-4; D gene unclear. Trimming took 5 bases from V and 8 from J, leaving 9 bases between them. The length of the CDR3 is 12 residues.

This clonotype was seen at least ten times. The V call is TRBV5-8, the J call TRBJ2-5, with D uncertain. The CDR3 runs to 12 residues. V shed 3 bases and J shed 1 base, with 4 bases lying between them. CDR1 and CDR2 from the germline V gene are SGHTS and YDEGEE. The CDR3 loop reads CASSSLQETQYF. The DNA for the CDR3 is TGTGCCAGCAGCTCGCTCCAAGAGACCCAGTACTTC. Based on the CDR3 plus reference TRBV5-8 and TRBJ2-5, the full variable domain is EAGVTQSPTHLIKTRGQQATLRCSPISGHTSVYWYQQALGLGLQFLLWYDEGEERNRGNFPPRFSGRQFPNYSSELNVNALELEDSALYLCASSSLQETQYFGPGTRLLVL.